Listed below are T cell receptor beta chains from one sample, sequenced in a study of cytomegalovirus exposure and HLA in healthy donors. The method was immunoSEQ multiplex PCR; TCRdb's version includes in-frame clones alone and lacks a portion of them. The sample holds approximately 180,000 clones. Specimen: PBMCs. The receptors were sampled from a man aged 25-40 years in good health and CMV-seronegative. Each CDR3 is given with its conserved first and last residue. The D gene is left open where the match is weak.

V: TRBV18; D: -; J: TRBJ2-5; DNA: TGTGCCAGCTCACCAGACAACAGGGTCCAAGAGACCCAGTACTTC; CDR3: CASSPDNRVQETQYF
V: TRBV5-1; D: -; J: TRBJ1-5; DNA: TGCGCCAGCAGCTTGACAGGTGAACCCAATCAGCCCCAGCATTTT; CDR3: CASSLTGEPNQPQHF
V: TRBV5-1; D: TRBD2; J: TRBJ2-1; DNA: TGCGCCAGCAGCTTGGCCGGGGGACTAGCTTACAATGAGCAGTTCTTC; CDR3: CASSLAGGLAYNEQFF
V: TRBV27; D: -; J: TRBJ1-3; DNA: TGTGCCAGCAGTTTAGGACTGAACTCTGGAAACACCATATATTTT; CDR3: CASSLGLNSGNTIYF
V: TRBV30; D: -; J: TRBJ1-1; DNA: TGTGCCTGGATATATACAGGTCCCACTGAAGCTTTCTTT; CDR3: CAWIYTGPTEAFF
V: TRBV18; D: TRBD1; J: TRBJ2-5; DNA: TGTGCCAGCTCACCCCTCTTACCCTCAGGGGGCCAAGAGACCCAGTACTTC; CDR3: CASSPLLPSGGQETQYF
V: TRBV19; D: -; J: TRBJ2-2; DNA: TGTGCCAGTAGTATCTCCTTATCGAACACCGGGGAGCTGTTTTTT; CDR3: CASSISLSNTGELFF
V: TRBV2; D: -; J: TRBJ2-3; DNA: TGTGCCAGCAGTGAAGAACGGCAGGGGTTGGATACGCAGTATTTT; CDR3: CASSEERQGLDTQYF
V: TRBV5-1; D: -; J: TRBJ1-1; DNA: TGCGCCAGCAGCTTGGACGGCGGAGGGTTGAGGAACACTGAAGCTTTCTTT; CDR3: CASSLDGGGLRNTEAFF
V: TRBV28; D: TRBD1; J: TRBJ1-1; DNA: TGTGCCAGCAGTTTGCAGGGGGCCTTGGACACTGAAGCTTTCTTT; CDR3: CASSLQGALDTEAFF
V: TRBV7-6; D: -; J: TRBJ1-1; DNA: TGTGCCAGCAGCCCCCGGCCGGGCAGGGCAGCCACTGAAGCTTTCTTT; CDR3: CASSPRPGRAATEAFF
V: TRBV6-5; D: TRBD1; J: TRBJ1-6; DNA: TGTGCCAGCAGGATCCGGACAGGCCGTGGGTCACCCCTCCACTTT; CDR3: CASRIRTGRGSPLHF
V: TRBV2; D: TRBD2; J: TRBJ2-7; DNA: TGTGCCAGCAGTGAAGGGGGAGCGGGGGGCGTGTACGAGCAGTACTTC; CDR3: CASSEGGAGGVYEQYF
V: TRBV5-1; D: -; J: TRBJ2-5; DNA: TGCGCCAGCAGCTGGGGAGAGGGCCAAGAGACCCAGTACTTC; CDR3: CASSWGEGQETQYF
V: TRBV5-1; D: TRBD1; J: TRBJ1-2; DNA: TGCGCCAGCAGCTTGGCCGCAGGGGGGCGCGATGGCTACACCTTC; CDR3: CASSLAAGGRDGYTF
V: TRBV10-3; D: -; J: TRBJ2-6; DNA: TGTGCCATCAGTGAGGAGTCCTACTCTGGGGCCAACGTCCTGACTTTC; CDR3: CAISEESYSGANVLTF
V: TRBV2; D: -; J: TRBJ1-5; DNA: TGTGCCAGCAGAGACGGACAGCCCGTTCGGACCCAGCATTTT; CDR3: CASRDGQPVRTQHF
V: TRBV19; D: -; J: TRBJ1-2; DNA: TGTGCCATCGGGAGTTGGCTAATTCACCACTATGGCTACACCTTC; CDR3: CAIGSWLIHHYGYTF
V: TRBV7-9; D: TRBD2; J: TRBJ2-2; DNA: TGTGCCAGCACCCTTAGCGGGGGGCCGAACACCGGGGAGCTGTTTTTT; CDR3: CASTLSGGPNTGELFF
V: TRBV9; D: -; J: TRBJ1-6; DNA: TGTGCCAGCAGCGCCGGGAGGACCATAGGCAATTCACCCCTCCACTTT; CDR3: CASSAGRTIGNSPLHF
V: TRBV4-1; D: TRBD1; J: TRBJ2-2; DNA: TGCGCCAGCAGAGTGACAGGGGGAGACACCGGGGAGCTGTTTTTT; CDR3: CASRVTGGDTGELFF
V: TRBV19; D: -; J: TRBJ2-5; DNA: TGTGCCAGTAGTATAGAGGGGGGTCAAGAGACCCAGTACTTC; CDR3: CASSIEGGQETQYF
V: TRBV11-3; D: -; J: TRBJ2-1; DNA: TGTGCCAGCAGCCCCGGGTCGGGGGATCGGGAGCAGTTCTTC; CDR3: CASSPGSGDREQFF
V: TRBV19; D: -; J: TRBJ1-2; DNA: TGTGCCAGTAACTTACAAGGGCAGGGCTTCGGCTACACCTTC; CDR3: CASNLQGQGFGYTF
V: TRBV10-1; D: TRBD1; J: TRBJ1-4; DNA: TGCGCCAGCAGCCGACAGGGACTTAATGAAAAACTGTTTTTT; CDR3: CASSRQGLNEKLFF
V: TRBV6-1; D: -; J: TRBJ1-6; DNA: TGTGCCAGCATGGGGAGGAGCTCCTATAATTCACCCCTCCACTTT; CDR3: CASMGRSSYNSPLHF
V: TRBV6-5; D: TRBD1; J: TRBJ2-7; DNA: TGTGCCAGCAGCCAAGGGGGCCCCCACTACGAGCAGTACTTC; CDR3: CASSQGGPHYEQYF
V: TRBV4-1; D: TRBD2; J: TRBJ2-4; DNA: TGCGCCAGCAGCCAAGGGAACGAAAACTTAGCGGGAGGGCGCCGAAACATTCAGTACTTC; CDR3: CASSQGNENLAGGRRNIQYF
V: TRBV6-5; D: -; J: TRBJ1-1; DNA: TGTGCCAGCAGACCGACTCCCGTGAACACTGAAGCTTTCTTT; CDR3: CASRPTPVNTEAFF
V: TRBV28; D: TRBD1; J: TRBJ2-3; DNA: TGTGCCAGCAGTCCGCCGGACAGGGCTTTCACAGATACGCAGTATTTT; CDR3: CASSPPDRAFTDTQYF
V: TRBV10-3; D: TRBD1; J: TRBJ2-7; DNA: TGTGCCATCAGAAACGAACAGGGGTTTACCTACGAGCAGTACTTC; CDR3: CAIRNEQGFTYEQYF
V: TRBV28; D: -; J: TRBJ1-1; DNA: TGTGCCAGCTGGGACTTGGGGACTGAAGCTTTCTTT; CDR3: CASWDLGTEAFF
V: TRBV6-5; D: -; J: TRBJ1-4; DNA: TGTGCCAGCAGCTTAGGCGGGGGGCGGGATGAAAAACTGTTTTTT; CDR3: CASSLGGGRDEKLFF
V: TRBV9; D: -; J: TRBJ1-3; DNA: TGTGCCAGCAGCGTAGGGCTCTCCGTTGGAAACACCATATATTTT; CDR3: CASSVGLSVGNTIYF
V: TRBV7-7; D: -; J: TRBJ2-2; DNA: TGTGCCAGCAGCTTAGGACAGGGAGGTACCGGGGAGCTGTTTTTT; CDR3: CASSLGQGGTGELFF
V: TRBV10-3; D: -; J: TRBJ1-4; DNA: TGTGCCATCAGTGATGGGGGCCAGAAGGATGAAAAACTGTTTTTT; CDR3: CAISDGGQKDEKLFF
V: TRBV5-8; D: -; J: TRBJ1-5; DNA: TGTGCCAGCAGCTTACCACCGGGGGTAAATCAGCCCCAGCATTTT; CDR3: CASSLPPGVNQPQHF
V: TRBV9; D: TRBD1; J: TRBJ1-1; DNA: TGTGCCAGCAGCGTAGAGGGACAGGGTATTTTCGCTGAAGCTTTCTTT; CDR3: CASSVEGQGIFAEAFF
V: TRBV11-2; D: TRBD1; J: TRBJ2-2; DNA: TGTGCCAGCAGCCCTGGGGGTAGGACAGGGAACACCGGGGAGCTGTTTTTT; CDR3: CASSPGGRTGNTGELFF